The T cell receptor beta chain under discussion was sequenced for a study of T cell repertoires in cytomegalovirus infection. Study information: Well-studied HLA-B-restricted CMV epitopes were used in the study alongside recently identified HLA-C-restricted ones. Shared public TCR beta signatures pointed to both CMV infection and a matching HLA type. Points from the study as a whole: Individuals carrying CMV plus the relevant HLA were identified by cumulative frequency of public TCR beta families. Predominance within the ex vivo response was attributable to HLA-C-restricted CMV-specific TCR beta clonotypes.

The sample holds a few counts of this clonotype. What it binds is unknown. Possible read error: a much larger clone is one base away. TCRdb re-derived calls from the reads in MiXCR, one entry per CDR3 protein. The table shows about 830,000 distinct CDR3 sequences, with about 30% occurring only once. V dropped 2 bases and J dropped 4 bases, with 2 bases sitting between them. The germline CDR1 and CDR2 sequences are SGHAT and FQNNGV. This CDR3 is 11 amino acids long. The V and J genes are TRBV11-2 and TRBJ2-5, with D unclear. The source was cultured CD8+ T cells from PBMCs, collected from culture after CMV antigen stimulation. The sequence was collected from a human donor in good health (CMV status not recorded). Some clones in this sample may be carry-over from other donors' samples. CDR3 loop: CASSLPETQYF. The CDR3 nucleotides read TGTGCCAGCAGCTTACCAGAGACCCAGTACTTC.